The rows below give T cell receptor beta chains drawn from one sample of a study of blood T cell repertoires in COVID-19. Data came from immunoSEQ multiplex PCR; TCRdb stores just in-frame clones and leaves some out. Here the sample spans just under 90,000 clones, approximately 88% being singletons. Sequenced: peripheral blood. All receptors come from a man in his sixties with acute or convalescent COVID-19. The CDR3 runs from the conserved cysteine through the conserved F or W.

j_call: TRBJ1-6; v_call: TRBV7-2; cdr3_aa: CASSLLAASPLHF
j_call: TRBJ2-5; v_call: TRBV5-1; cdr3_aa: CASSTDRGEETQYF
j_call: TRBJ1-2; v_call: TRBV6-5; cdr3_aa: CASSYLRTGGGYGYTF
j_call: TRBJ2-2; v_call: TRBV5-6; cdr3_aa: CASSLDRGNTGELFF
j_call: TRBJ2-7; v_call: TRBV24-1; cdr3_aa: CATPGHHYEQYF
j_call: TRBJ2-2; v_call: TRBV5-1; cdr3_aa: CASSPGTSGRASTGELFF
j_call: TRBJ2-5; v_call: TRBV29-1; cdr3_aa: CSVVRQGRTQYF
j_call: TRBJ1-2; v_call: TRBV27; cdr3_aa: CASSLTTGKNYGYTF
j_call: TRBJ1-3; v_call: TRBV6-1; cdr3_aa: CASSEAGPGNTIYF
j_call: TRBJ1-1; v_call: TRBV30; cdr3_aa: CAWSTGPNTEAFF